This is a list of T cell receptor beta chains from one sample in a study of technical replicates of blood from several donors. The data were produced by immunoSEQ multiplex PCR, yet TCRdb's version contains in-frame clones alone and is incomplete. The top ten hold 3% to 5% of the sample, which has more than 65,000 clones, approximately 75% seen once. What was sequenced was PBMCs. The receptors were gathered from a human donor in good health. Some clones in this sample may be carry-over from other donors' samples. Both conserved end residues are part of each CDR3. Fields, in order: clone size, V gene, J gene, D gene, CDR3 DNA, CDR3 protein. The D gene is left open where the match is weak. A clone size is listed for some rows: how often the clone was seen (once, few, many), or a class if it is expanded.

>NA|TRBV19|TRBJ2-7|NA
TGTGCCAGTAGTATTAGGAGAGGGGGACAAACCTACGAGCAGTACTTC
CASSIRRGGQTYEQYF
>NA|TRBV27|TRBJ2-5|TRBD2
TGTGCCAGCAGCGGGGGCGGGAGGGCCTCGACCCAGTACTTC
CASSGGGRASTQYF
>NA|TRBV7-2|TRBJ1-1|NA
TGTGCCAGCAGCTTAGGGCCGGACAAAAACACTGAAGCTTTCTTT
CASSLGPDKNTEAFF
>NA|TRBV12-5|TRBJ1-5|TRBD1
TGTGCTAGTGCTTGGACAGGCGGGACCTATCAGCCCCAGCATTTT
CASAWTGGTYQPQHF
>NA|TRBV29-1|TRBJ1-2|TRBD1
TGCAGCGTTGTCCATTACAGGGGAAGGAACTATGGCTACACCTTC
CSVVHYRGRNYGYTF
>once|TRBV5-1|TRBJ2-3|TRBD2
TGCGCCAGCAGAATCGACGCGGGGGACACAGATACGCAGTATTTT
CASRIDAGDTDTQYF
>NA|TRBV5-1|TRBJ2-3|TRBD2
TGCGCCAGCGAATTAGCGGGGGGCCCCACAGATACGCAGTATTTT
CASELAGGPTDTQYF
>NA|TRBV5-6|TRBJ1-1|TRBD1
TGTGCCAGCAAGGGGACAGACGACACTGAAGCTTTCTTT
CASKGTDDTEAFF
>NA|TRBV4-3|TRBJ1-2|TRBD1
TGCGCCAGCAGCCCGAGACAGGGAGACTATGGCTACACCTTC
CASSPRQGDYGYTF
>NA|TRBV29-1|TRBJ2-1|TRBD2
TGCAGCGTTGGGACTAGCGAGAGGGGGGAGTTCTTC
CSVGTSERGEFF
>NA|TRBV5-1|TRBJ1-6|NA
TGCGCCAGCAGCCCCTCTGGGGGGTATTCACCCCTCCACTTT
CASSPSGGYSPLHF
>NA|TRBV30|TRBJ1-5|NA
TGTGCCTGGAGTTCTGGCCAGGGCAATCAGCCCCAGCATTTT
CAWSSGQGNQPQHF
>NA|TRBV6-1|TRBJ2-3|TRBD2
TGTGCCAGCAGTGTTGCTAGCGGCCACCCCACAGATACGCAGTATTTT
CASSVASGHPTDTQYF
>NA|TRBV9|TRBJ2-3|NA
TGTGCCAGCAGCGGAGGCGGGTCCAGCACAGATACGCAGTATTTT
CASSGGGSSTDTQYF
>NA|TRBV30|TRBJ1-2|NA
TGTGCCTGGAGTGTAACGAGCCAAGGCTACACCTTC
CAWSVTSQGYTF
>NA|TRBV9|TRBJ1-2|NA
TGTGCCAGCAGCGTAGGTCTGGGGGCAAACTATGGCTACACCTTC
CASSVGLGANYGYTF
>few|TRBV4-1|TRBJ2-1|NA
TGCGCCAGCAGCCGGGCCCCCCTTGTCGATGAGCAGTTCTTC
CASSRAPLVDEQFF
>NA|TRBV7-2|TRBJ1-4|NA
TGTGCCAGCAGCTTATTTTGGCAGGAGGGCGAAAAACTGTTTTTT
CASSLFWQEGEKLFF
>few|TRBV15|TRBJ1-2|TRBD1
TGTGCCACCAGCAGCGGGACAGCGGATGGCTACACCTTC
CATSSGTADGYTF
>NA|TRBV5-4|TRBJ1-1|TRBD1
TGTGCCAGCAGCTGGGACAGTTCGATATCCGGGACTGAAGCTTTCTTT
CASSWDSSISGTEAFF
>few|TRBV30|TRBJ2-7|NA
TGTGCCTGGAGGTCGGCCTACGAGCAGTACTTC
CAWRSAYEQYF
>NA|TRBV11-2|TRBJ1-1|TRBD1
TGTGCCAGCAGCTGGGACAGCATGTTTATCGACACTGAAGCTTTCTTT
CASSWDSMFIDTEAFF
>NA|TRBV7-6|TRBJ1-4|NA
TGTGCCAGCAGCTTAGTAGCGGCAGGGTCTAATGAAAAACTGTTTTTT
CASSLVAAGSNEKLFF
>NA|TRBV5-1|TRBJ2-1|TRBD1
TGCGCCAGCAGCTCCTTACAGGGGCGCGGGTACAATGAGCAGTTCTTC
CASSSLQGRGYNEQFF
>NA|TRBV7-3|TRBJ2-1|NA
TGTGCCAGCAGCATAAACGGGAAGGGTGAGCAGTTCTTC
CASSINGKGEQFF
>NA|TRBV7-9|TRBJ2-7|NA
TGTGCCAGCAGCTCCCATTTTGAGCTCTACGAGCAGTACTTC
CASSSHFELYEQYF
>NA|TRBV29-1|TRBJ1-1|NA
TGCAGCGTTGGAGGGTGGGCAGGGAACACTGAAGCTTTCTTT
CSVGGWAGNTEAFF
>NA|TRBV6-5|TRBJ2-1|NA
TGTGCCACCCGGAGGGACAATGAGCAGTTCTTC
CATRRDNEQFF
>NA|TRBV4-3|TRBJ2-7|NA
TGCGCCAGCAGCCAAAGGGGCTCCTACGAGCAGTACTTC
CASSQRGSYEQYF
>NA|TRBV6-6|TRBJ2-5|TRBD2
TGTGCCAGCAGTCGCGGGGGGCGCCAAGAGACCCAGTACTTC
CASSRGGRQETQYF
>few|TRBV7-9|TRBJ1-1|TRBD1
TGTGCCAGCAGCCCCGGAGGGGGCGAAGACACTGAAGCTTTCTTT
CASSPGGGEDTEAFF
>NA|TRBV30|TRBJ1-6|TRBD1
TGTGCCTGGACGGACAGGGGGTTAGGACCCCTCCACTTT
CAWTDRGLGPLHF
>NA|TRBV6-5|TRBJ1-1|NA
TGTGCCAGCAGAGGGGGTTGGAACACTGAAGCTTTCTTT
CASRGGWNTEAFF
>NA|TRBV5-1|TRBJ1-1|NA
TGCGCCAGCAGCCGAGGGGAGGGAATCGGAACTGAAGCTTTCTTT
CASSRGEGIGTEAFF
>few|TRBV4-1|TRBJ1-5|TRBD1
TGCGCCAGCAGCCAAGGGACAGGGCTACAGCCCCAGCATTTT
CASSQGTGLQPQHF
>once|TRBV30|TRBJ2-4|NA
TGTGCCTGGACGGGTCTGGTTAAAAACATTCAGTACTTC
CAWTGLVKNIQYF
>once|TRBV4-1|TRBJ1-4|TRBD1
TGCGCCAGCAGCCCGCAGGGGGCTGATGAAAAACTGTTTTTT
CASSPQGADEKLFF
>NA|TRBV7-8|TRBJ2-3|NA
TGTGCCATTCAACAGTCGCAGGACTCCACAGATACGCAGTATTTT
CAIQQSQDSTDTQYF
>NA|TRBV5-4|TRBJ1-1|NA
TGTGCCAGCAGCCAAGGGGACATCTCGGGCACTGAAGCTTTCTTT
CASSQGDISGTEAFF
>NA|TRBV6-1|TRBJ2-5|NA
TGTGCCAGCAGTGCCGTACAGGGCCACCAAGAGACCCAGTACTTC
CASSAVQGHQETQYF
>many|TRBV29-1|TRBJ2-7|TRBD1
TGCAGCGTTCGCACAGGGGGCGGCTACGAGCAGTACTTC
CSVRTGGGYEQYF
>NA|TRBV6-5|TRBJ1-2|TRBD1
TGTGCCAGCAGTTACAGGGACAGGAACTATGGCTACACCTTC
CASSYRDRNYGYTF
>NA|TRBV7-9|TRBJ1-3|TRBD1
TGTGCCAGCAAGGGGGATCGGACAGGGCGCTCTGGAAACACCATATATTTT
CASKGDRTGRSGNTIYF
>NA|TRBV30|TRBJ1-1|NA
TGTGCCTGGAGCCGGGAGGGGTATACTGAAGCTTTCTTT
CAWSREGYTEAFF
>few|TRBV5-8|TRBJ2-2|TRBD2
TGTGCCAGCGCTCCGGGACTAGCGGGGCTAACGGTCCCCGGGGAGCTGTTTTTT
CASAPGLAGLTVPGELFF
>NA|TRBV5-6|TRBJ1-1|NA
TGTGCCAGCAGCTCAAACCCAGGGGACGTAGAAGCTTTCTTT
CASSSNPGDVEAFF
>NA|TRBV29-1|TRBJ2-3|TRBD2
TGCAGCGTTGTAGGGCTAGCGGGGGTTAGCACAGATACGCAGTATTTT
CSVVGLAGVSTDTQYF
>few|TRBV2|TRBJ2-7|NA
TGTGCCAGCAAGATCCGGGAAAGCTCCTACGAGCAGTACTTC
CASKIRESSYEQYF
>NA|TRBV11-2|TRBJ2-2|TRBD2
TGTGCCAGCAGCTTATCTGGGGGGGCCGGGGAGCTGTTTTTT
CASSLSGGAGELFF
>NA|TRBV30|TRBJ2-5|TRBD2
TGTGCCTGGAGTGTAGGGACTAGCGGGAACCAAGAGACCCAGTACTTC
CAWSVGTSGNQETQYF
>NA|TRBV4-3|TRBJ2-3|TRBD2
TGCGCCAGCAGCCAAGAGGGCGCGGGGGACCCCACAGATACGCAGTATTTT
CASSQEGAGDPTDTQYF
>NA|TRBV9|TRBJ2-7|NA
TGTGCCAGCAGCGTTGGTATAGCGGCCTACGAGCAGTACTTC
CASSVGIAAYEQYF